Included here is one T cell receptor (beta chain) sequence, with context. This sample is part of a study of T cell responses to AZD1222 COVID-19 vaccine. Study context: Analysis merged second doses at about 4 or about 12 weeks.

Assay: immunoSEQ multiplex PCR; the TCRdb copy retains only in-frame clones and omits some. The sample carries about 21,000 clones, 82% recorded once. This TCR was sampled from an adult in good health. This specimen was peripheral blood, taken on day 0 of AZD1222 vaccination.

CDR3 sequence (DNA): TGTGCCAGCAGTTCCCGGGACAGGAACGCTAACTATGGCTACACCTTC. Translated, it gives CASSSRDRNANYGYTF. This chain joins TRBV27 and TRBJ1-2, with TRBD1 matching over 8 bases. The CDR3 is 16 residues long. The V segment lost 4 bases and the J segment 0 bases; nucleotides outside the gene matches: 7. Germline CDR1 is MNHEY and CDR2 is SMNVEV (reference sequence).